This TCR beta chain was recovered during a study of cytomegalovirus exposure and HLA in healthy donors. About this clone itself: Its antigen remains unknown.

Assay: immunoSEQ multiplex PCR; the TCRdb copy retains only in-frame clones and omits some. The data hold over 120,000 clones, with roughly nine tenths observed a single time. Study-level findings and limits: Overall, about 160 TCR beta chains were annotated as cytomegalovirus-associated. It was reportedly the case that the classifier diagnosed cytomegalovirus status with high specificity and sensitivity. Subsequent analysis found a tendency for first-cohort TCR clusters to co-occur within the 110 or so validation repertoires.

The CDR3 runs to 15 residues. Trimming took 3 bases from V and 4 from J; bases not matched to a gene: 7. Germline V gene data show CDR1 as SGHTA and CDR2 as FQGNSA. The chain combines TRBV7-2 with TRBJ1-1, with 8 bases aligning to TRBD1. The receptor comes from a woman aged 18 to 35 in good health and CMV-seropositive. The sequenced material came from PBMCs. CDR3 sequence reads: CASSFRTGYVTEAFF. The CDR3 DNA reads as TGTGCCAGCAGCTTTCGGACAGGGTATGTCACTGAAGCTTTCTTT.